This T cell receptor beta chain emerged from a study of T cell responses to AZD1222 COVID-19 vaccine. Broader study findings: Spike-specific TCRs gained breadth and depth after people received two AZD1222 doses. The peak T cell response came first, and repertoires were sampled only after it.

A note on this clone: Its specificity is not known.

TCRdb keeps only in-frame clones here, not all; method: immunoSEQ multiplex PCR. This sample has about 84,000 clones; roughly 88% occur once, and the top ten carry about an eighth. The CDR3 extends over 14 amino acids. Germline CDR1 KGHDR, CDR2 SFDVKD. V lost 5 bases, J lost 4 bases, and 10 bases lay in between. The sequenced sample was peripheral blood, obtained 28 days after the second AZD1222 dose. The sequence was collected from an adult who received the AZD1222 COVID-19 vaccine. V gene TRBV24-1 combines with J gene TRBJ2-2, with D possibly matching TRBD2 (5 bases). Here the CDR3 DNA reads TGTGCCACCAGTGGTGGACTTCGCACCGGGGAGCTGTTTTTT. Protein product: CATSGGLRTGELFF.